The entry below gives a single T cell receptor beta chain sequence along with its context. The specificity of this receptor is unknown. No much larger clone exists at a distance of one base, and base qualities are not known. This sample is part of a study of cytomegalovirus exposure and HLA in healthy donors (dated by TCRdb to between 2016 and 2019). For context, the study as a whole: An earlier analysis of a few hundred of the donors reported about 260 Gb of sequence data and around 110 million unique TCR beta sequences obtained from about 200 million T cells. A later genetic analysis used genome-wide SNP genotypes for about 65% of the 666 donors, treating that subset as a discovery cohort. The number of donors typed differed by locus, with roughly 629-640 for A, B, C, DRB1 and DQB1, around 520 for DQA1, 600 to 610 for DPA1, and around 450 for DPB1. The genetic ancestry cluster associated with self-reported Caucasian donors included 80% to 90% of the approximately 430 genotyped donors. In addition to the first cohort of 500 to 850 subjects, a separate validation cohort of over 90 different subjects was used. An earlier analysis of several hundred of the donors used high-throughput TCR beta sequencing to judge whether each TCR beta V gene segment behaved as functional or pseudogenic. An early release that covered several hundred HLA-typed donors contained about 300 gigabases of sequencing data and 65 million to 100 million unique TCR sequences. To predict cytomegalovirus infection status, the study brought together high-throughput TCR immunosequencing, statistical association of individual TCRs with disease status, and machine learning. Donor age, sex, ethnicity and CMV serostatus were compiled alongside the repertoire data. Rather than using new phenotypic data, the later analysis identified candidate immune exposures from TCR beta sequences and from how often those sequences occurred across donors. All discovery cohort repertoires had been generated using a single sequencing platform. The study was designed to test whether signatures of past pathogen exposure could be identified by cataloging public T cell receptors. A later analysis re-analyzed previously published TCR beta repertoires from about 730 donors and added high-resolution HLA genotyping to study TCR occurrence patterns. The T cell repertoires of about 700 subjects were profiled by immunosequencing and related to cytomegalovirus serostatus. Among about 390 genotyped donors of the cohort, an average of roughly 240,000 unique TCR beta nucleotide sequences were sequenced per donor, around a sixth of them non-productive. Both class I and class II loci were covered by HLA typing, at four-digit resolution. Roughly five DR-DQ haplotypes were handled as single units for association and clustering, since linkage in the cohort was strong.

Counted from cysteine to phenylalanine, this CDR3 has 16 amino acids. Of all the DNA, just the CDR3 is kept, 48 bases in frame from base 1. Germline trimming: 3 bases from V, 1 base from J; junction bases outside gene matches: 4. CDR1 and CDR2 were assigned from the germline V gene (reference sequence) as GTSNPN and SVGIG. Library preparation used the immunoSEQ multiplex PCR assay. A mixture of 60 forward primers for TCR Vbeta segments and 13 reverse primers for TCR Jbeta segments was used in the multiplex PCR. The CDR3 region of rearranged TCR beta genes was amplified from genomic DNA with a multiplex PCR assay. On the Illumina HiSeq System, the amplified TCR beta libraries were sequenced as 87-base-pair reads. The authors' analysis ran thus. Across the 600 to 700 repertoires, a later analysis counted about 81 million unique TCR beta chains, 9.5 million to 12 million of which were shared by at least two donors. To remove PCR and sequencing errors, raw reads were error-corrected and collapsed into unique sequences using a nearest-neighbor algorithm that merged closely related sequences. Alignment of CDR3 sequences to IMGT reference sequences was used to assign V, D and J gene segments. For a sequence to be retained, a match of at least six nucleotides was required to both a V gene segment and a J gene segment. A rearrangement counted as productive if the CDR3 had no stop codons and remained in frame with V and J, and every other rearrangement counted as non-productive. Following IMGT convention, CDR3 was defined as the stretch from the second conserved V-encoded cysteine to the conserved J-encoded phenylalanine. In an earlier analysis of approximately 500 of the donors, sequences lacking an unambiguous match to a single V gene segment were excluded. An earlier analysis of about 590 of the donors classified V segments as functional when productive rearrangements were above 56.7% and as segregating when the standard deviation between donors was above 5%. A statistical classification framework was developed to diagnose cytomegalovirus status using the catalog of TCR beta chain sequences. In a later analysis, V and J genes were assigned by comparing TCR nucleotide sequences against IMGT/GENE-DB human TR gene sequences. Using the TCRdist pipeline, a later analysis assigned CDR3 sequences along with most-parsimonious VDJ recombination scenarios. A later analysis defined each TCR beta chain by its CDR3 amino acid sequence plus V-gene family, and excluded reads lacking a unique V-gene family. In a later analysis, nearly 600 highly shared, low-generation-probability nucleotide sequences were removed to address suspected cross-contamination and a sequencing artifact. In a later analysis, a clonal expansion index was calculated for each public chain from normalized within-repertoire ranks of inferred template counts. Generation probabilities in a later analysis came from a VDJ recombination model fitted to out-of-frame rearrangements, and those results were checked against IGoR. A later analysis scored TCR-TCR, TCR-HLA and TCR-CMV co-occurrence with hypergeometric tests, applying a repertoire-size bias correction to TCR pairs. A later analysis estimated false discovery rates by permuting HLA or CMV assignments 20 times. In a later analysis, co-occurring TCRs were grouped with DBSCAN, and TCRdist sequence similarity was added when clustering was performed within HLA-allele-positive subsets. For co-occurrence clustering, repertoires with fewer than 30,000 or more than 120,000 public chains were excluded, along with roughly five repertoires with anomalous nucleotide sharing. In TCRdb, the immuneACCESS table is reduced to in-frame sequences with V and J assigned. These tables do not hold every clone; where another copy was compared, an unresolved V gene accounts for under half, and the others remain unexplained. The D gene and trimming were derived from the DNA, and the V and J assignments and clone size from that table. This sample gives about 78,000 clones in total; roughly 64% of them show up just once. The ten biggest clones cover approximately 5.8% of the sample.

The cohort consisted of 600 or so healthy bone marrow donors. At the time of sampling, all cohort members were nominally healthy, though unrecorded immune exposures were likely present. The donor was CMV seropositive and belonged to the group of 250 to 350 seropositive cohort members. Each donor provided a peripheral blood sample, and peripheral blood mononuclear cells were used for TCR beta sequencing. The Qiagen DNeasy Blood Extraction Kit was used to extract genomic DNA from the blood cell samples. Here is what the overall study found, with its caveats: Only TCR beta chains were sequenced in this cohort, and the absence of alpha or paired-chain data limited detectable features. Broadly in line with IMGT annotations, most TCR beta V segments showed up in productive rearrangements about 87% or about 30% of the time in an earlier analysis of roughly 590 of the donors. Assigning TCR associations to individual alleles was difficult when HLA alleles, especially DR and DQ, strongly co-occurred. According to the authors, the approach could potentially be generalized to other disease states and immunological phenotypes. In both the original and validation cohorts, the classifier was reported to diagnose cytomegalovirus status with high specificity and sensitivity. According to a later analysis, TCR association rates differed among HLA loci, with DRB1 alleles showing the most associated TCRs and HLA-C alleles showing the fewest. Some IMGT-functional V segments, including TRBV6-2 and TRBV6-3, could not be distinguished by the 87-base-pair reads and were therefore excluded. In a later genetic analysis, a missense DCLRE1C variant was associated with V-gene and J-gene trimming of TCR beta chains, and the association was replicated in an independent cohort. Because HLA typing was unavailable for some donors at each locus, only the typed subset was used in association tests. While some public TCRs were present in many individuals, most TCR sequences turned up only very rarely across donors. Linkage disequilibrium might explain the correlated functional status among segregating V segments, but an unknown experimental factor could not be excluded. Because counts were too low, some 17 rarely observed V segments, including chromosome 9 orphons, were left out of the earlier analysis of several hundred of the donors. In the study, approximately 150 TCR beta chains were listed as associated with cytomegalovirus. At a false discovery rate of 0.05, a later analysis linked around 15,000 TCR beta sequences to specific HLA alleles. Roughly uniform sequencing depth across donors was assumed in presence/absence analyses, although this assumption may not hold. A further reported finding was that TCR beta sequences accurately predicted the HLA-A and HLA-B alleles for most subjects in the first cohort. For the cohort, immune exposure information was limited to CMV serostatus. Compared with the approximately 670-donor mean, donors in an Asian-associated ancestry cluster had fewer N-insertions in productive TCRs, according to a later genetic analysis. In a later analysis, several top co-occurrence clusters were reported to appear linked to parvovirus B19, influenza, CMV and Epstein-Barr virus. A cluster of highly shared sequence variants was judged likely to be a technical artifact of the sequencing pipeline. In a later analysis, HLA-associated TCR beta chains showed more clonal expansion and lower generation probabilities than non-associated chains that were equally common. In vitro tests confirmed that a few of the cytomegalovirus-associated TCR beta chains recognize cytomegalovirus antigens. Most CMV-associated TCR beta chains appeared to be HLA-restricted in a later analysis, and the HLA associations seemed to be driven largely by CMV exposure.

In this chain, TRBV30 is recombined with TRBJ2-3; TRBD2 aligns with 13 central bases. This TCR derives from a man under 40 in good health and CMV-seropositive. Sequencing was done on a sample of PBMCs. The CDR3 loop reads CAWSPGLAGGTDTQYF. The DNA reads as follows: TGTGCCTGGAGCCCCGGACTAGCGGGGGGCACAGATACGCAGTATTTT.